What follows describes a single T cell receptor beta chain. With 6 bases clipped from V and 4 bases from J, the junction kept 27 bases outside the gene matches. The CDR3 spans 21 residues. Looked up from germline, CDR1 is MNHNY and CDR2 is SVGAGI (reference sequence). This sample was included in a study of blood T cell repertoires in COVID-19. The table came from immunoSEQ multiplex PCR; TCRdb's copy has only in-frame clones and leaves some out. The profile shows hundreds of thousands of clones, 70% to 85% of them singletons. Material: peripheral blood. The chain combines TRBV6-6 with TRBJ2-5; 9 nucleotides agree with TRBD1. The receptor's source is an elderly woman with acute or convalescent COVID-19. The CDR3 region is CASSFPLTASTGGDWRETQYF. In DNA form, the CDR3 reads TGTGCCAGCAGCTTCCCACTCACCGCCAGTACAGGGGGCGATTGGAGAGAGACCCAGTACTTC.